Shown below are 28 T cell receptor beta chains from a single sample sequenced in a study of shared clonotypes between healthy human individuals. Assay: immunoSEQ multiplex PCR; the TCRdb copy retains only in-frame clones and omits some. The sample lists hundreds of thousands of clones; roughly 96% were seen once. Naive CD8 isolation took CD45RO-negative cells positively selected for CCR7 and excluded terminally differentiated effector memory CD45RA+ cells. Sequencing was carried out using naive CD8+ T cells sorted from blood. These receptors all stem from a man aged 25 to 40 in good health.

The CDR3 region is CATSRDRLNTDTQYF. The CDR3 nucleotides are TGTGCCACCAGCAGAGATCGGTTGAATACAGATACGCAGTATTTT. This chain connects TRBV15 to TRBJ2-3; D not certain. Deletions cut 0 bases from V and 3 bases from J, with 10 bases between. This CDR3 spans 15 amino acids. CDR1 and CDR2 (germline): LNHNV, YYDKDF (reference sequence). The variable domain in full, with the rest retrieved from reference TRBV15 and TRBJ2-3, is DAMVIQNPRYQVTQFGKPVTLSCSQTLNHNVMYWYQQKSSQAPKLLFHYYDKDFNNEADTPDNFQSRRPNTSFCFLDIRSPGLGDTAMYLCATSRDRLNTDTQYFGPGTRLTVL.

This clone was seen once. Other DNA sequences in this sample translate to the same CDR3. The CDR3 reads CASSLGQGDTEAFF. CDR3 coding DNA: TGTGCCAGCAGCTTAGGCCAGGGCGACACTGAAGCTTTCTTT. The rearrangement links TRBV7-9 to TRBJ1-1; the D gene is possibly TRBD1 (5 bases). The CDR3 is made up of 14 amino acids. The V gene's germline CDR1 is SEHNR and CDR2 FQNEAQ (reference sequence). V lost 1 base to trimming and J lost 3 bases, with 9 bases between them.

This clone was seen once. The V and J genes are TRBV7-9 and TRBJ2-7, with 7 bases matching TRBD2. The CDR3 is 14 residues long. In germline, CDR1 is SEHNR, CDR2 FQNEAQ (reference sequence). The V and J ends lost 3 bases and 3 bases, in that order; junction bases with no gene match: 5. CDR3 DNA: TGTGCCAGCAGCTTCGGGGGGAGCGTCTACGAGCAGTACTTC. The encoded protein is CASSFGGSVYEQYF. Filled out from reference TRBV7-9 and TRBJ2-7, the complete variable domain reads DTGVSQNPRHKITKRGQNVTFRCDPISEHNRLYWYRQTLGQGPEFLTYFQNEAQLEKSRLLSDRFSAERPKGSFSTLEIQRTEQGDSAMYLCASSFGGSVYEQYFGPGTRLTVT.

This chain connects TRBV29-1 to TRBJ2-6, with 8 bases aligning to TRBD1. V trimming: 6 bases; J trimming: 0 bases; junction bases outside the gene matches: 7. This CDR3 comprises 16 residues. Germline assignment: CDR1 SQVTM and CDR2 ANQGSEA. CDR3 residues: CSVAGGTFSGANVLTF. The CDR3 DNA reads TGCAGCGTGGCAGGGGGCACCTTCTCTGGGGCCAACGTCCTGACTTTC.

The CDR3 region is CASSRGRTETYEQYF. The CDR3 nucleotides are TGTGCCAGCAGCCGGGGACGGACGGAAACCTACGAGCAGTACTTC. The V gene is TRBV7-9, the J gene TRBJ2-7, with D possibly called TRBD1 or TRBD2 (5 bases each). Germline CDR1 is SEHNR and CDR2 is FQNEAQ (reference sequence). The CDR3 contains 15 residues. Trimming removed 5 bases from V and 2 bases from J, with 16 bases in between.

This clone occurred a few times. The rearrangement uses TRBV10-3 and TRBJ1-2; 7 bases map to TRBD1. This CDR3 contains 14 residues. J gave up 4 bases and V 0 bases, and 2 bases lay outside the gene matches. The germline V gene encodes CDR1 ENHRY and CDR2 SYGVKD. CDR3 bases: TGTGCCATCAGTGAGTCGGAGGGGGCCTATGGCTACACCTTC. Translation gives CAISESEGAYGYTF.

The J gene is TRBJ2-5, the V gene TRBV5-4; D is ambiguous. The germline V gene has CDR1 SGHNT and CDR2 YYREEE (reference sequence). Trimming removed 5 bases from V and 1 base from J, with 12 bases in between. This CDR3 comprises 14 residues. The CDR3 region is CASRWWSGQETQYF. In DNA form, the CDR3 reads TGTGCCAGCAGGTGGTGGTCCGGCCAAGAGACCCAGTACTTC.

The chain is built from TRBV30 and TRBJ1-2; maybe TRBD1 (5 bases). Trimming took 6 bases from V and 6 from J, leaving 23 bases between them. Germline CDR1 and CDR2: GTSNPN and SVGIG (reference sequence). The length of the CDR3 is 15 residues. The CDR3 DNA follows: TGTGCCTGCGACACCACAGGTATGGAACGGGATGGCTACACCTTC. Its translation: CACDTTGMERDGYTF.

This sequence joins TRBV6-5 and TRBJ2-7, with 7 bases lining up with TRBD1. Germline values: CDR1 MNHEY, CDR2 SVGAGI. The CDR3 length is 15 residues. V was pared by 2 bases and J by 3 bases, with 7 bases of the junction left unmatched. The CDR3 DNA is TGTGCCAGCAGTTACACCTGGGACAGATACTACGAGCAGTACTTC. This translates into CASSYTWDRYYEQYF.

This chain joins TRBV5-4 and TRBJ2-1, with TRBD1 as a possible D gene (6 bases). The CDR3 sequence is 15 residues long. Trimming removed 2 bases from V and 0 bases from J, with 9 bases in between. Germline-derived CDR1 and CDR2 are SGHNT and YYREEE (reference sequence). The CDR3 reads CASSFQGGSYNEQFF. The CDR3 DNA sequence: TGTGCCAGCAGCTTCCAAGGGGGCTCCTACAATGAGCAGTTCTTC.

The rearrangement links TRBV18 to TRBJ2-1; 13 positions agree with TRBD2. Germline V CDR1 and CDR2: KGHSH, LQKENI. J was trimmed by 0 bases and V by 6 bases; bases with no gene match: 5. The CDR3 is 17 amino acids. DNA for the CDR3: TGTGCCAGCTCGGGGACTAGCGGGGATTCCTCCTACAATGAGCAGTTCTTC. This codes for CASSGTSGDSSYNEQFF.

The genes are TRBV7-6 and TRBJ2-1, with D unclear. Germline CDR1 is SGHVS and CDR2 is FNYEAQ. The CDR3 has 15 amino acids. Trimming took 5 bases from V and 0 from J, leaving 11 bases between them. CDR3 in amino acids: CASSPMASSYNEQFF. CDR3 nucleotides: TGTGCCAGCAGCCCGATGGCTAGCTCCTACAATGAGCAGTTCTTC.

This chain connects TRBV5-4 to TRBJ2-7; TRBD2 matches 10 bases. CDR1 SGHNT and CDR2 YYREEE come from the germline V gene (reference sequence). V lost 0 bases and J lost 2; bases outside the gene matches: 5. The CDR3 consists of 16 residues. The CDR3 protein is CASSLGLAGETYEQYF. The CDR3 DNA reads as TGTGCCAGCAGCTTGGGCCTAGCGGGAGAAACCTACGAGCAGTACTTC.

CDR3 sequence: CASFLRGEQFF. The CDR3 nucleotides are TGTGCCAGCTTTTTGAGGGGTGAGCAGTTCTTC. The chain is built from TRBV2 and TRBJ2-1; the D call may be TRBD1 or TRBD2 (5 bases each). This CDR3 has 11 residues. Germline V gene data show CDR1 as SNHLY and CDR2 as FYNNEI. Trimming took 8 bases from V and 9 from J, leaving 11 bases between them.

This chain connects TRBV7-9 to TRBJ2-1; 7 nucleotides line up with TRBD2. V shed 1 base and J 3 bases; nucleotides not matched to a gene: 3. The germline V gene has CDR1 SEHNR and CDR2 FQNEAQ (reference sequence). The CDR3 covers 15 residues. The DNA of the CDR3 is TGTGCCAGCAGCTTAGGGCGGGACTACTACAATGAGCAGTTCTTC. Its translation: CASSLGRDYYNEQFF. Drawing the rest from reference TRBV7-9 and TRBJ2-1, the complete variable domain is DTGVSQNPRHKITKRGQNVTFRCDPISEHNRLYWYRQTLGQGPEFLTYFQNEAQLEKSRLLSDRFSAERPKGSFSTLEIQRTEQGDSAMYLCASSLGRDYYNEQFFGPGTRLTVL.

J is TRBJ1-3 and V is TRBV19; a weak D match, TRBD1 (6 bases). V was shortened by 7 bases and J by 1 base, with 14 bases between the two germline ends. The CDR3 spans 15 residues. Germline V CDR1 and CDR2: LNHDA, SQIVND (reference sequence). The CDR3 protein is CASIDHRVSGNTIYF. In DNA, the CDR3 is TGTGCCAGTATCGACCACAGGGTGTCTGGAAACACCATATATTTT.

This chain links TRBV27 with TRBJ2-7; 7 nucleotides agree with TRBD1. CDR1 MNHEY and CDR2 SMNVEV come from the germline V gene (reference sequence). Losses at the gene ends were 0 bases for V and 5 bases for J; bases not matched to a gene: 10. The CDR3 length is 16 residues. In nucleotides, the CDR3 is TGTGCCAGCAGTTTATCCGCGACAGGGTTAGGGAACGAGCAGTACTTC. It specifies CASSLSATGLGNEQYF.

The genes are TRBV11-2 and TRBJ2-7; 7 nucleotides align to TRBD1. Trimming at V came to 4 bases and at J to 4 bases, leaving 1 base not matched to a gene. From germline, CDR1 is SGHAT and CDR2 FQNNGV. CDR3 length equals 12 residues. CDR3 DNA sequence: TGTGCCAGCAGCTGGGACAGATACGAGCAGTACTTC. Translated, it gives CASSWDRYEQYF.

This clone occurred once. This chain connects TRBV5-5 to TRBJ2-7; TRBD1 aligns across 7 bases. The CDR3 has 15 amino acids. Unmatched junction bases numbered 3, after V lost 0 bases and J lost 0 bases. Germline loops: CDR1 SGHKS, CDR2 YYEKEE (reference sequence). The CDR3 here is CASSLAGQYSYEQYF. The CDR3 nucleotides are TGTGCCAGCAGCTTGGCGGGACAGTACTCCTACGAGCAGTACTTC.

The V gene is TRBV11-2, the J gene TRBJ2-5; 8 bases fit TRBD1. Germline loops: CDR1 SGHAT, CDR2 FQNNGV. V was pared by 0 bases and J by 7 bases, with 4 bases of the junction left unmatched. The CDR3 totals 14 residues. Written as DNA, the CDR3 is TGTGCCAGCAGCTTAGACAGGGGGCTGGGGACCCAGTACTTC. Residues: CASSLDRGLGTQYF.

This rearrangement joins TRBV2 to TRBJ2-7, with D possibly matching TRBD1 (6 bases). The CDR3 is 12 residues long. Germline CDR1 reads SNHLY; CDR2 reads FYNNEI. The V end lost 11 bases, the J end lost 3 bases, and 14 bases lay between the germline ends. The CDR3 coding sequence is TGTGCCGGAGGACAGCAAGACTACGAGCAGTACTTC. Translated: CAGGQQDYEQYF.

The genes are TRBV6-5 and TRBJ1-3; the D gene is possibly TRBD1 (5 bases). Trimming cost V 6 bases and J 8 bases, with 11 bases left between them. The CDR3 sequence is 12 residues long. Germline loops: CDR1 MNHEY, CDR2 SVGAGI. Here the CDR3 reads CASRPGPHTIYF. Written as DNA, the CDR3 is TGTGCCAGCAGACCGGGACCGCACACCATATATTTT.

The chain links TRBV19 to TRBJ2-3; 9 nucleotides match TRBD2. The germline gives CDR1 LNHDA, CDR2 SQIVND (reference sequence). The junction had 6 bases not matched to a gene; V was cut back by 7 bases and J by 4 bases. The CDR3 extends over 14 amino acids. CDR3 region: CASTQREDPDTQYF. Here the CDR3 DNA reads TGTGCCAGTACTCAGCGGGAGGACCCAGATACGCAGTATTTT.

The chain couples TRBV5-5 to TRBJ2-1, with 8 bases that match TRBD1. CDR1 and CDR2 from the germline V gene are SGHKS and YYEKEE (reference sequence). The CDR3 is 15 amino acids. J was trimmed by 7 bases and V by 2 bases; bases with no gene match: 8. CDR3 sequence: CASSFYRGVSNEQFF. The CDR3 coding sequence is TGTGCCAGCAGCTTTTACAGGGGGGTGTCGAATGAGCAGTTCTTC.

The rearrangement joins TRBV27 to TRBJ2-7; 16 positions agree with TRBD2. CDR3 length: 16 residues. J gave up 2 bases and V 8 bases, and 6 bases lay outside the gene matches. The germline gives CDR1 MNHEY, CDR2 SMNVEV (reference sequence). This CDR3 reads CASRGLAGGPAYEQYF. The CDR3 DNA reads as TGTGCCAGCCGGGGACTAGCGGGAGGGCCGGCCTACGAGCAGTACTTC.

The chain carries TRBV25-1 and TRBJ1-2; D remains unclear. This CDR3 is built from 13 residues. Looked up from germline, CDR1 is MGHDK and CDR2 is SYGVNS. Trimming took 2 bases from V and 2 from J, leaving 6 bases between them. CDR3 residues: CASSEPGNYGYTF. CDR3 DNA: TGTGCCAGCAGTGAACCCGGAAACTATGGCTACACCTTC.

The chain uses TRBV4-1 and TRBJ2-1; 9 bases line up with TRBD2. The germline gives CDR1 MGHRA, CDR2 YSYEKL. The V gene end was trimmed by 1 base and the J gene end by 6 bases; junction bases not matched to a gene: 7. The CDR3 is 16 residues long. This CDR3 is CASSQGPSGNSNEQFF. For the CDR3, the DNA is TGCGCCAGCAGCCAAGGGCCTAGCGGGAATTCCAATGAGCAGTTCTTC.

This CDR3 is CASSPVGGNYEQYF. DNA of the CDR3: TGTGCCAGCAGCCCCGTCGGCGGTAACTACGAGCAGTACTTC. This chain links TRBV7-6 with TRBJ2-7; D gene uncertain. The V gene's germline CDR1 is SGHVS and CDR2 FNYEAQ. The CDR3 loop spans 14 amino acids. With 5 bases removed from V and 3 bases from J, the gap between germline ends came to 14 bases.